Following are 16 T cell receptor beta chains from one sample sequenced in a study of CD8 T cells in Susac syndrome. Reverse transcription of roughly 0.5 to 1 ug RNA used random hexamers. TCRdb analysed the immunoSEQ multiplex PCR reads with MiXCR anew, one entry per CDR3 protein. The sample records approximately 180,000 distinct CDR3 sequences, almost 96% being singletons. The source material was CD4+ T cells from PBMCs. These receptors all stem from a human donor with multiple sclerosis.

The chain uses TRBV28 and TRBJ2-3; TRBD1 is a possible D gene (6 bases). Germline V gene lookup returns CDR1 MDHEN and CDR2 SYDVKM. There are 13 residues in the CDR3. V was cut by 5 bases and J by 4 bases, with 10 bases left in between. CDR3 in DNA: TGTGCCAGCAGTCTCAACAGGGCAGATACGCAGTATTTT. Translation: CASSLNRADTQYF.

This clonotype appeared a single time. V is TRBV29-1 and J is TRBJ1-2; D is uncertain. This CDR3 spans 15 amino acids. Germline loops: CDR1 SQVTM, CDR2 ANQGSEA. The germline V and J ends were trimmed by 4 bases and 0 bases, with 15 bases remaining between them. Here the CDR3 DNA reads TGCAGCGTTGTTGGGGAGGGAGCAGCTAACTATGGCTACACCTTC. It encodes CSVVGEGAANYGYTF.

CDR3 in DNA: TGTGCCAGCAGCGTAGCAGGGGGTAATTCACCCCTCCACTTT. Translated: CASSVAGGNSPLHF. This chain links TRBV9 with TRBJ1-6, with 7 bases identical to TRBD1. V gave up 0 bases and J gave up 6 bases; unmatched junction bases: 0. This CDR3 has 14 residues. Germline V CDR1 and CDR2: SGDLS, YYNGEE. Supplemented by reference TRBV9 and TRBJ1-6, the full variable domain reads DSGVTQTPKHLITATGQRVTLRCSPRSGDLSVYWYQQSLDQGLQFLIQYYNGEERAKGNILERFSAQQFPDLHSELNLSSLELGDSALYFCASSVAGGNSPLHFGNGTRLTVT.

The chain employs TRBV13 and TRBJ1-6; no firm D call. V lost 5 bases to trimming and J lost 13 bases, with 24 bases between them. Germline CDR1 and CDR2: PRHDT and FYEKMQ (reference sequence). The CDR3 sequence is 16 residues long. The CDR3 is CASSQIRGQRTGPLHF. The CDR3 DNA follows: TGTGCCAGCAGCCAAATTAGAGGGCAGAGAACTGGTCCCCTCCACTTT.

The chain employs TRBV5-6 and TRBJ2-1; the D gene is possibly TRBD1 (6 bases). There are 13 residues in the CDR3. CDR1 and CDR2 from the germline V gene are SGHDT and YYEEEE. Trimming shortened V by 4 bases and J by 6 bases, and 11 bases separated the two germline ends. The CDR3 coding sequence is TGTGCCAGCAGCACCCCGGACAGCAATGAGCAGTTCTTC. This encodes CASSTPDSNEQFF. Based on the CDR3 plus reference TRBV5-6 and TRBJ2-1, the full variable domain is DAGVTQSPTHLIKTRGQQVTLRCSPKSGHDTVSWYQQALGQGPQFIFQYYEEEERQRGNFPDRFSGHQFPNYSSELNVNALLLGDSALYLCASSTPDSNEQFFGPGTRLTVL.

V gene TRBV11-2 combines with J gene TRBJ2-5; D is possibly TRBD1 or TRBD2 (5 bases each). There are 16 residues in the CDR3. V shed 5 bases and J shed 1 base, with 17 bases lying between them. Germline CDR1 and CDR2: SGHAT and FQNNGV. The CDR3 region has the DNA TGTGCCAGCAGCCCCCAGCCAGGGAGTTCCCAAGAGACCCAGTACTTC. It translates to CASSPQPGSSQETQYF.

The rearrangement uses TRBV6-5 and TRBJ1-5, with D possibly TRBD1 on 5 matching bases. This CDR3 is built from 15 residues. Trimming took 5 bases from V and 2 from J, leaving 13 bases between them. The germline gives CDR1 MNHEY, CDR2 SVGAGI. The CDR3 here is CASSRTPEGNQPQHF. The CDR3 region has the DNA TGTGCCAGCAGTCGGACACCGGAGGGCAATCAGCCCCAGCATTTT.

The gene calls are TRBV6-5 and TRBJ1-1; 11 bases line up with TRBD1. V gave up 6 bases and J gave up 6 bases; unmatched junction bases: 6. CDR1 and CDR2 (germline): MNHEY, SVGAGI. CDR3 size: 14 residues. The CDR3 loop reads CASSPRTGGSEAFF. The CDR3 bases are TGTGCCAGCAGCCCTCGGACAGGGGGCTCTGAAGCTTTCTTT.

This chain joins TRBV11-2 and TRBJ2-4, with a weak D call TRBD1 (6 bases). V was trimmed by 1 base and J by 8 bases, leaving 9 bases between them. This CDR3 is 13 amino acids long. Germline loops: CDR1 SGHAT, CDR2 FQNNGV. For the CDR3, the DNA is TGTGCCAGCAGCTTAGGGACAGTCGACATTCAGTACTTC. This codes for CASSLGTVDIQYF.

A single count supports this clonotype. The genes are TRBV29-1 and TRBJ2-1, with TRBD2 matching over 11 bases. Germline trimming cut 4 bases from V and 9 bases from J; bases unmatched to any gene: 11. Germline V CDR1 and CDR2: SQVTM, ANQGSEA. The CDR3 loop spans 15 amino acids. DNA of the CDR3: TGCAGCGTTGGAGGTCGTAGCGGGGGGGCTGGTGAGCAGTTCTTC. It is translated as CSVGGRSGGAGEQFF.

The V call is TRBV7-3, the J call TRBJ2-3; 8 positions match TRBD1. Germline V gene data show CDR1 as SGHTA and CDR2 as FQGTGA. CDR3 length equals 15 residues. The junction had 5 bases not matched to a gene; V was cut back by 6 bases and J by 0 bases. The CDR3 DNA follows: TGTGCCAGCAGTTTGGGGACAGGAAGCACAGATACGCAGTATTTT. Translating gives CASSLGTGSTDTQYF. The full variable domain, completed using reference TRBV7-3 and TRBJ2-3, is GAGVSQTPSNKVTEKGKYVELRCDPISGHTALYWYRQSLGQGPEFLIYFQGTGAADDSGLPNDRFFAVRPEGSVSTLKIQRTERGDSAVYLCASSLGTGSTDTQYFGPGTRLTVL.

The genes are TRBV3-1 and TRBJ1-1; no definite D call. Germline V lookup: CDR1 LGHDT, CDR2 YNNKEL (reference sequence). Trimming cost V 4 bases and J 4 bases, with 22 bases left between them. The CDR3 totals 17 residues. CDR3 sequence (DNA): TGTGCCAGCAGCCCGAGCGTAACGAGTAATCGGTTCACTGAAGCTTTCTTT. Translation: CASSPSVTSNRFTEAFF. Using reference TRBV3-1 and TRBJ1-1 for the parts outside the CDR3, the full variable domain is DTAVSQTPKYLVTQMGNDKSIKCEQNLGHDTMYWYKQDSKKFLKIMFSYNNKELIINETVPNRFSPKSPDKAHLNLHINSLELGDSAVYFCASSPSVTSNRFTEAFFGQGTRLTVV.

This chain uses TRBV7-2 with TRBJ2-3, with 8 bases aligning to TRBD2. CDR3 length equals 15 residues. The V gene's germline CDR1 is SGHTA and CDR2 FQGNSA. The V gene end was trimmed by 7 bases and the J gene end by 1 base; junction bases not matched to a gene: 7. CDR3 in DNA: TGTGCCAGCACCCGGGGGGGAGCACGCACAGATACGCAGTATTTT. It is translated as CASTRGGARTDTQYF. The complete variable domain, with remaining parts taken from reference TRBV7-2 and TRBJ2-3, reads GAGVSQSPSNKVTEKGKDVELRCDPISGHTALYWYRQSLGQGLEFLIYFQGNSAPDKSGLPSDRFSAERTGGSVSTLTIQRTQQEDSAVYLCASTRGGARTDTQYFGPGTRLTVL.

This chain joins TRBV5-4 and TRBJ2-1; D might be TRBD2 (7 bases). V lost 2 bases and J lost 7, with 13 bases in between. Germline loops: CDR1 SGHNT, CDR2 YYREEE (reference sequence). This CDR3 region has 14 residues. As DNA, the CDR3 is TGTGCCAGCAGCTTAAGGGGGGGAATGAATGAGCAGTTCTTC. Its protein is CASSLRGGMNEQFF.

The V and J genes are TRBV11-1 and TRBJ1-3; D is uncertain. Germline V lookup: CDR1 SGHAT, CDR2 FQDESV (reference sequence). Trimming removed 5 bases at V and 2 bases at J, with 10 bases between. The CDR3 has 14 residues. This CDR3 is CASSLGSTGNTIYF. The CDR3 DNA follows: TGTGCCAGCAGCCTGGGGTCTACTGGAAACACCATATATTTT. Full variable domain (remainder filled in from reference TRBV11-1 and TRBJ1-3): EAEVAQSPRYKITEKSQAVAFWCDPISGHATLYWYRQILGQGPELLVQFQDESVVDDSQLPKDRFSAERLKGVDSTLKIQPAELGDSAMYLCASSLGSTGNTIYFGEGSWLTVV.

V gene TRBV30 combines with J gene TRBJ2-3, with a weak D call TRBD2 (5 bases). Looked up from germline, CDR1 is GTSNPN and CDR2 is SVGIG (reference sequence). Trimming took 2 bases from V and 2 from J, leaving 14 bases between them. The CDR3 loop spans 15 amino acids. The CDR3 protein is CAWSTPGIYTDTQYF. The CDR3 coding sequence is TGTGCCTGGAGTACCCCGGGGATATACACAGATACGCAGTATTTT.